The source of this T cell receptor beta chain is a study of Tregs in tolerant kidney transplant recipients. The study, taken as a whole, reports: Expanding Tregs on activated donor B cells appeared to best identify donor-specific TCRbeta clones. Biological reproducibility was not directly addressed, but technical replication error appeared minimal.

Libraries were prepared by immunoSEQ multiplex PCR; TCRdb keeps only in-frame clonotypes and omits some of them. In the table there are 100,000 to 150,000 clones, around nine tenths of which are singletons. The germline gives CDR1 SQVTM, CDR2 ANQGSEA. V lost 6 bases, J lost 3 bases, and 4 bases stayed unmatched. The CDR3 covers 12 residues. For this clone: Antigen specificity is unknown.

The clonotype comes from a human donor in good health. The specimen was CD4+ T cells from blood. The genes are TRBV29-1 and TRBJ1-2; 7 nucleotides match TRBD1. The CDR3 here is CSVATGDYGYTF. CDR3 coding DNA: TGCAGCGTGGCCACAGGGGACTATGGCTACACCTTC.